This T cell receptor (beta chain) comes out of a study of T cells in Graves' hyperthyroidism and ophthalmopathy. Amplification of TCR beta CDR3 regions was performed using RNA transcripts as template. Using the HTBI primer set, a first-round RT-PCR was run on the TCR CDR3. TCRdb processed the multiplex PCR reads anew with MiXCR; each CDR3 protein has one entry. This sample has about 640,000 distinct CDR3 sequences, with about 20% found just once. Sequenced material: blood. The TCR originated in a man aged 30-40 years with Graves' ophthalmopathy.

CDR3 DNA: TGTGCCACCAGCAGAGCCCCAGGGGTTGGTGCTTTCTTT. Its protein product is CATSRAPGVGAFF. This chain joins TRBV15 and TRBJ1-1; D perhaps matches TRBD1 (6 bases). CDR1 and CDR2 (germline): LNHNV, YYDKDF (reference sequence). This CDR3 comprises 13 residues. The V end was cut by 1 base, the J end by 11 bases, with 14 bases between.